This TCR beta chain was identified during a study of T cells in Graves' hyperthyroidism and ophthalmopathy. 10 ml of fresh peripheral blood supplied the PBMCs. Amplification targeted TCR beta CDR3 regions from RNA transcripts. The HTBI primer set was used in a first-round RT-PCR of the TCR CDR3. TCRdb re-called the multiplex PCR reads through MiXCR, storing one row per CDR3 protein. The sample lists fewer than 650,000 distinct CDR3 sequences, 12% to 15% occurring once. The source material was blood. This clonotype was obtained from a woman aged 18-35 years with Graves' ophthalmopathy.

In DNA form, the CDR3 reads TGTGCCAGTAGTAGCGGTCTGACCAATCAGCCCCAGCATTTT. Translating it yields CASSSGLTNQPQHF. This chain uses TRBV19 with TRBJ1-5; D gene uncertain. This CDR3 contains 14 residues. CDR1 LNHDA and CDR2 SQIVND come from the germline V gene (reference sequence). V lost 4 bases and J 3 bases, leaving 10 bases between the germline ends. Looking up the rest from reference TRBV19 and TRBJ1-5 gives the full variable domain: DGGITQSPKYLFRKEGQNVTLSCEQNLNHDAMYWYRQDPGQGLRLIYYSQIVNDFQKGDIAEGYSVSREKKESFPLTVTSAQKNPTAFYLCASSSGLTNQPQHFGDGTRLSIL.